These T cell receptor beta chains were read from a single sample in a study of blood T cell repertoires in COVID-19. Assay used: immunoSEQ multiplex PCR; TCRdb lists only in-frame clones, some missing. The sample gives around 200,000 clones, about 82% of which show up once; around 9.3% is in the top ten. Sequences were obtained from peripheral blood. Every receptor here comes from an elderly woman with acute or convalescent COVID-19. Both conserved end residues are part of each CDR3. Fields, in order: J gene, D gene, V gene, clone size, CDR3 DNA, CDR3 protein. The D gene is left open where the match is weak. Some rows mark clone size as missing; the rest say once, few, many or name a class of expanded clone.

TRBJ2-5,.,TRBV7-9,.,TGTGCCAGCAGCTTAAGGACTCTACAAGAGACCCAGTACTTC,CASSLRTLQETQYF
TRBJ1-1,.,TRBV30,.,TGTGCCTGGAGGGTTCAGGCCACTGAAGCTTTCTTT,CAWRVQATEAFF
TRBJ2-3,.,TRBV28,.,TGTGCCAGCAGTTTATCGGGTAGCACAGATACGCAGTATTTT,CASSLSGSTDTQYF
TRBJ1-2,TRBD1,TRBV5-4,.,TGTGCCAGCAGCACACCGGGACAGGGATTCGGCTATGGCTACACCTTC,CASSTPGQGFGYGYTF
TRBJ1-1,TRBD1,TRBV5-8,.,TGTGCCAGCAGCCTGGGACAGGGGCACACTGAAGCTTTCTTT,CASSLGQGHTEAFF
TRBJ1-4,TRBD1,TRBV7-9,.,TGTGCCAGCAGCACGACAGGGGGCGGTGAAAAACTGTTTTTT,CASSTTGGGEKLFF
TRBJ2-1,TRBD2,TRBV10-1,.,TGCGCCAGCAGTGAGGGCACTAGCGGTCTTAATGAGCAGTTCTTC,CASSEGTSGLNEQFF
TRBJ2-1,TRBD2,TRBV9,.,TGTGCCAGCAGCCCCCGCGGCGGGGGGCCGATCGGTGAGCAGTTCTTC,CASSPRGGGPIGEQFF
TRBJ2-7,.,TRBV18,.,TGTGCCAGCTCACTTGACATTTCCTACGAGCAGTACTTC,CASSLDISYEQYF
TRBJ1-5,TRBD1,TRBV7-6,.,TGTGCCAGCAGCTTAGGTGGGACAGGGGAAAGTGGTCAGCCCCAGCATTTT,CASSLGGTGESGQPQHF
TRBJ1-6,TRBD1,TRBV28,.,TGTGCCAGCAGTGCGTACTCCGGGACAGGGAGATCACCCCTCCACTTT,CASSAYSGTGRSPLHF
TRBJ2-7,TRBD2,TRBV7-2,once,TGTGCCAGCAGCCCCGAGCGGGGATACGAGCAGTACTTC,CASSPERGYEQYF
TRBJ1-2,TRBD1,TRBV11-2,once,TGTGCCAGCAGCGCCATACAGGGGGCGTATGGCTACACCTTC,CASSAIQGAYGYTF
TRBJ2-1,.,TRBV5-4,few,TGTGCCAGCAGCCCGGTTAACGGTGAGCAGTTCTTC,CASSPVNGEQFF
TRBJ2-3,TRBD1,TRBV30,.,TGTGCCTGGACTCGGGACAGGGTCACAGATACGCAGTATTTT,CAWTRDRVTDTQYF
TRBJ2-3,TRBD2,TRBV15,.,TGTGCCACTGAGCGGGGGCCCACAGATACGCAGTATTTT,CATERGPTDTQYF
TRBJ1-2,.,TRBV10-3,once,TGTGCCATCAGTGAGTCGAAGGGGTCGGGTGGCTACACCTTC,CAISESKGSGGYTF
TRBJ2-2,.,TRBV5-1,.,TGCGCCAGCAGCTTGGATGGGCGAAGTATTAACACCGGGGAGCTGTTTTTT,CASSLDGRSINTGELFF
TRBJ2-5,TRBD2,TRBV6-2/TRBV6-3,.,TGTGCCAGCAGTTACGCGGTAGCGGGGGTGGCCCAGTACTTC,CASSYAVAGVAQYF
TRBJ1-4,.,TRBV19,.,TGTGCCACCTCAGGTCTTAATGAAAAACTGTTTTTT,CATSGLNEKLFF
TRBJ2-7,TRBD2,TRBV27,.,TGTGCCAGCAGGGAGAGACTAGCGGCACACTACGAGCAGTACTTC,CASRERLAAHYEQYF
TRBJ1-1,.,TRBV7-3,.,TGTGCCAGCAGCTTAACCCCGACAGGACACACTGAAGCTTTCTTT,CASSLTPTGHTEAFF
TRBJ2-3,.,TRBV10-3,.,TGTGCCATCAGTGCAATAGAATCAGATACGCAGTATTTT,CAISAIESDTQYF
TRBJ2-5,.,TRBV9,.,TGTGCCAGCAGCGTAGTAGCAGGGTTGTTGGAGACCCAGTACTTC,CASSVVAGLLETQYF
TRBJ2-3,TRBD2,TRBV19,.,TGTGCCAGTAGTATAAGAAAGGGAGCGGGGGGTGATACGCAGTATTTT,CASSIRKGAGGDTQYF
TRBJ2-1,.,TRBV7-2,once,TGTGCCAGCAGCTTAGGGACTATAAATAACAATGAGCAGTTCTTC,CASSLGTINNNEQFF
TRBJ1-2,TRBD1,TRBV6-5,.,TGTGCCAGCAGTTACCTCGGACAGGGGAACTATGGCTACACCTTC,CASSYLGQGNYGYTF
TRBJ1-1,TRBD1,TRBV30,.,TGTGCCTGGGCCGGACAGGGCGGAGCTGAAGCTTTCTTT,CAWAGQGGAEAFF
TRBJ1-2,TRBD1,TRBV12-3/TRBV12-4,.,TGTGCCAGCAGTGGTGGCACAGGGGTCGGCTACACCTTC,CASSGGTGVGYTF
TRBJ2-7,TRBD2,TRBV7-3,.,TGTGCCAGCAGCCTCGGGACTAGCGGGGGGACCTACTCCTACGAGCAGTACTTC,CASSLGTSGGTYSYEQYF
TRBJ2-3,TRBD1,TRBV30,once,TGTGCCTGGGGACAGGGAGGAAGCACAGATACGCAGTATTTT,CAWGQGGSTDTQYF
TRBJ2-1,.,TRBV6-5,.,TGTGCCAGCAATTCCTTTGAGCAGTTCTTC,CASNSFEQFF
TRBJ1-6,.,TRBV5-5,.,TGTGCCAGCAGCTTGGTGTCTGATAATTCACCCCTCCACTTT,CASSLVSDNSPLHF
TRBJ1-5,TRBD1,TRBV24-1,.,TGTGCCACCAGTGATCCCGGACAGGGGGGCAATCAGCCCCAGCATTTT,CATSDPGQGGNQPQHF
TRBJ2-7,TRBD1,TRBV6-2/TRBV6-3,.,TGTGCCAGCAGTTACAACAGGGGAACCTACGAGCAGTACTTC,CASSYNRGTYEQYF
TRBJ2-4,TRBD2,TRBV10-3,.,TGTGCCATCAGTGAGGCTCCGGGGCGGGAGGACATTCAGTACTTC,CAISEAPGREDIQYF
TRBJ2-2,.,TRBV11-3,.,TGTGCCAGCAGTCACGGACTCGTCCCCGGGGAGCTGTTTTTT,CASSHGLVPGELFF
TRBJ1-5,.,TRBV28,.,TGTGCCAGCAGACGGGATAGCAATCAGCCCCAGCATTTT,CASRRDSNQPQHF
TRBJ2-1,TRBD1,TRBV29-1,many,TGCAGCGTTTCCGTTACAGGGGGCAATGAGCAGTTCTTC,CSVSVTGGNEQFF
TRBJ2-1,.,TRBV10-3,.,TGTGCCATCAGTGGGTCTGGGGAGAGTGAGCAGTTCTTC,CAISGSGESEQFF
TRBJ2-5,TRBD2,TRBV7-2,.,TGTGCCAGCAGCTTGCCGGGACTAGGGGCCCGGGCCCAGTACTTC,CASSLPGLGARAQYF
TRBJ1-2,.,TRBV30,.,TGTGCCTGGAGTGTGGGGCAGGCGCGGGGCTACACCTTC,CAWSVGQARGYTF
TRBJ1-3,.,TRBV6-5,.,TGTGCCAGCAGAAGGGGTAGCTCTGGAAACACCATATATTTT,CASRRGSSGNTIYF
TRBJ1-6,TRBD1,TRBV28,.,TGTGCCAGCAGTTTAATAGGGACAGGTTATTCACCCCTCCACTTT,CASSLIGTGYSPLHF
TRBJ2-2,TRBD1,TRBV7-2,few,TGTGCCAGCAGCCCCGGGACAGGGGTCACCGGGGAGCTGTTTTTT,CASSPGTGVTGELFF
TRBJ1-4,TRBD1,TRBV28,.,TGTGCCAGTTCTACAGGGGGGATAGAAAAACTGTTTTTT,CASSTGGIEKLFF
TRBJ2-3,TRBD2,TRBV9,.,TGTGCCAGCAGCGTATATCGAGCGGGAACGCCGACTACGCAGTATTTT,CASSVYRAGTPTTQYF
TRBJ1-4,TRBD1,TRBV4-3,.,TGCGCCAGCAGCCAAGTTGGTCGCAGGGGGCGTGCAACTAATGAAAAACTGTTTTTT,CASSQVGRRGRATNEKLFF
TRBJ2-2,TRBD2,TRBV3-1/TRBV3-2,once,TGTGCCAGCAGCCATTTAGCGGGAGTAAACACCGGGGAGCTGTTTTTT,CASSHLAGVNTGELFF
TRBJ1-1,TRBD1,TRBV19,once,TGTGCCAGTAGGCGTTCAGGGGGATTGGGGGGACCCTCTAGTGAAGCTTTCTTT,CASRRSGGLGGPSSEAFF
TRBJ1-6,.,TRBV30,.,TGTGCCTGGAACCTCAAGGGATTCCGGGGGGATGCACCCCTCCACTTT,CAWNLKGFRGDAPLHF